These 27 T cell receptor beta chains share one sample of origin, sequenced in a study of blood T cell repertoires in COVID-19. Measured with immunoSEQ multiplex PCR; TCRdb has only the in-frame clones, and not every one. Altogether about 140,000 clones are present, 81% being singletons, with the ten largest covering 7.5% to 9%. Material for sequencing was peripheral blood. Source of these receptors: a human donor in a cohort sampled during active COVID-19.

This clone was found a few times. The chain couples TRBV5-6 to TRBJ1-4; perhaps TRBD1 as D (6 bases). The CDR3 is 15 amino acids. The ends were cut back, 0 bases at V and 8 bases at J, with 14 bases in the middle. Germline CDR1 is SGHDT and CDR2 is YYEEEE. The chain's CDR3 is CASSLGTASGEKLFF. The CDR3 bases are TGTGCCAGCAGCTTGGGGACAGCATCGGGGGAAAAACTGTTTTTT. Looking up the rest from reference TRBV5-6 and TRBJ1-4 gives the full variable domain: DAGVTQSPTHLIKTRGQQVTLRCSPKSGHDTVSWYQQALGQGPQFIFQYYEEEERQRGNFPDRFSGHQFPNYSSELNVNALLLGDSALYLCASSLGTASGEKLFFGSGTQLSVL.

This chain's CDR3 is CASRSVGKDRGNSPLHF. The CDR3 nucleotides are TGTGCCAGCAGAAGCGTGGGGAAGGACAGGGGTAATTCACCCCTCCACTTT. The chain joins TRBV6-4 to TRBJ1-6; 9 nucleotides line up with TRBD1. The V segment lost 6 bases and the J segment 6 bases; nucleotides outside the gene matches: 12. In germline, CDR1 is MRHNA, CDR2 SNTAGT. The CDR3 length is 17 residues.

The chain employs TRBV7-6 and TRBJ2-7; 7 bases are shared with TRBD1. The CDR3 loop spans 15 amino acids. Germline V gene sequence: CDR1 SGHVS, CDR2 FNYEAQ. The trim removed 5 bases at V and 3 bases at J, leaving 10 bases unmatched. CDR3 sequence: CASSQRTGQGYEQYF. CDR3 DNA: TGTGCCAGCAGCCAACGGACAGGTCAGGGCTACGAGCAGTACTTC.

In its sample, this clone was seen a few times. V gene TRBV6-5 combines with J gene TRBJ1-2; 7 bases agree with TRBD1. Trimming at V came to 6 bases and at J to 5 bases, leaving 12 bases not matched to a gene. The CDR3 loop spans 15 amino acids. The germline gives CDR1 MNHEY, CDR2 SVGAGI. The CDR3 DNA sequence: TGTGCCAGCAGCATCTGGACAGGAGGGACTTATGGCTACACCTTC. This encodes CASSIWTGGTYGYTF.

This chain connects TRBV15 to TRBJ2-1; the match to TRBD2 covers 9 bases. V lost 4 bases to trimming and J lost 3 bases; unmatched junction nucleotides: 7. This CDR3 has 16 amino acids. CDR1 and CDR2 from the germline V gene are LNHNV and YYDKDF (reference sequence). The CDR3 bases are TGTGCCACCAGCAAGGGTCTAGCGGGGAACTACAATGAGCAGTTCTTC. This encodes CATSKGLAGNYNEQFF.

A note on this clone: The junction departs from germline at one end; a sequencing error may be responsible. V is TRBV4-3 and J is TRBJ1-1; D call uncertain. Germline V lookup: CDR1 LGHNA, CDR2 YSLEER. The CDR3 is made up of 16 amino acids. The CDR3: CASSQAASGLNTEAFF. In DNA form, the CDR3 reads TGCGCCAGCAGCCAAGCGGCTTCGGGGTTGAATACTGAAGCTTTCTTT.

The chain recombines TRBV27 with TRBJ2-2; 7 positions match TRBD1. This CDR3 spans 15 amino acids. Germline CDR1 MNHEY, CDR2 SMNVEV (reference sequence). V gave up 3 bases and J gave up 4 bases; unmatched junction bases: 5. The CDR3 is CASSLQGGVTGELFF. The CDR3 DNA reads as TGTGCCAGCAGTTTGCAAGGGGGCGTCACCGGGGAGCTGTTTTTT.

V gene TRBV7-9 combines with J gene TRBJ2-2; D is perhaps TRBD2 (6 bases). Germline V gene lookup returns CDR1 SEHNR and CDR2 FQNEAQ (reference sequence). The length of the CDR3 is 18 residues. Trimming left V 2 bases short and J 1 base short, with 17 bases between. The CDR3 coding sequence is TGTGCCAGCAGCTTACTAGCCAATCTCGGGAGGAACACCGGGGAGCTGTTTTTT. This sequence encodes CASSLLANLGRNTGELFF. Based on the CDR3 plus reference TRBV7-9 and TRBJ2-2, the full variable domain is DTGVSQNPRHKITKRGQNVTFRCDPISEHNRLYWYRQTLGQGPEFLTYFQNEAQLEKSRLLSDRFSAERPKGSFSTLEIQRTEQGDSAMYLCASSLLANLGRNTGELFFGEGSRLTVL.

This sequence joins TRBV20-1 and TRBJ1-4; TRBD1 might be the D (5 bases). V was shortened by 3 bases and J by 5 bases, with 10 bases between the two germline ends. The CDR3 extends over 13 amino acids. CDR1 DFQATT and CDR2 SNEGSKA come from the germline V gene (reference sequence). The CDR3 sequence is CSASPGLNEKLFF. CDR3 bases: TGCAGTGCTAGTCCAGGGCTGAATGAAAAACTGTTTTTT.

The CDR3 spells CASSPTGARENIQYF. The CDR3 region has the DNA TGTGCCAGCTCGCCGACAGGGGCAAGGGAAAACATTCAGTACTTC. J is TRBJ2-4 and V is TRBV18; TRBD1 aligns across 8 bases. The V gene end was trimmed by 6 bases and the J gene end by 5 bases; junction bases not matched to a gene: 9. CDR1 is KGHSH, CDR2 LQKENI, per germline. The CDR3 contains 15 residues.

The CDR3 DNA follows: TGTGCCAGCAGTGAAGGTTTCCCCACAGGGGGCCACGAGCAGTACTTC. This codes for CASSEGFPTGGHEQYF. This chain links TRBV2 with TRBJ2-7; 9 bases agree with TRBD1. The CDR3 loop spans 16 amino acids. The V gene end was trimmed by 1 base and the J gene end by 5 bases; junction bases not matched to a gene: 9. Germline V gene lookup returns CDR1 SNHLY and CDR2 FYNNEI. Full variable domain (rest looked up from reference TRBV2 and TRBJ2-7): EPEVTQTPSHQVTQMGQEVILRCVPISNHLYFYWYRQILGQKVEFLVSFYNNEISEKSEIFDDQFSVERPDGSNFTLKIRSTKLEDSAMYFCASSEGFPTGGHEQYFGPGTRLTVT.

The chain couples TRBV7-8 to TRBJ1-3; the D gene is possibly TRBD1 (5 bases). Trimming removed 6 bases from V and 0 bases from J, with 12 bases in between. In germline, CDR1 is SGHVS, CDR2 FQNEAQ. This CDR3 region has 15 residues. CDR3 residues: CASRQTENSGNTIYF. DNA for the CDR3: TGTGCCAGCAGGCAGACAGAGAACTCTGGAAACACCATATATTTT.

This chain joins TRBV7-2 and TRBJ2-7; a possible D gene is TRBD2 (5 bases). CDR3 size: 16 residues. The V and J ends lost 3 bases and 3 bases respectively, with 18 bases between them. Germline CDR1 and CDR2: SGHTA and FQGNSA. Here the CDR3 reads CASSFRGSSLFYEQYF. The CDR3 DNA reads TGTGCCAGCAGCTTCCGAGGGTCTTCCCTTTTCTACGAGCAGTACTTC.

The genes are TRBV18 and TRBJ2-2, with a tentative D call TRBD2 (5 bases). Germline CDR1 reads KGHSH; CDR2 reads LQKENI. Trimming pared 4 bases from V and 6 bases from J, leaving 15 bases between. The CDR3 sequence is 15 residues long. As DNA, the CDR3 is TGTGCCAGCTCACGAGGCCCGGGGTTTGCCGGGGAGCTGTTTTTT. Its translation is CASSRGPGFAGELFF.

This chain joins TRBV29-1 and TRBJ1-2, with D possibly being TRBD1 (6 bases). Germline V gene sequence: CDR1 SQVTM, CDR2 ANQGSEA. Trimming removed 1 base from V and 5 bases from J, with 14 bases in between. The CDR3 is made up of 14 amino acids. CDR3 residues: CSVEVGVQGYGYTF. CDR3 nucleotide sequence: TGCAGCGTTGAAGTTGGGGTACAGGGATATGGCTACACCTTC.

This clone was recorded once. The gene calls are TRBV7-9 and TRBJ2-7; D possibly corresponds to TRBD2 (6 bases). CDR3 length equals 13 residues. The V end lost 2 bases, the J end lost 4 bases, and 9 bases lay between the germline ends. Germline loops: CDR1 SEHNR, CDR2 FQNEAQ (reference sequence). CDR3 protein: CASSLSEGYEQYF. Here the CDR3 DNA reads TGTGCCAGCAGCTTATCGGAGGGTTACGAGCAGTACTTC.

V is TRBV25-1 and J is TRBJ2-2, with a tentative D call TRBD1 (6 bases). Germline lookup yields CDR1 MGHDK and CDR2 SYGVNS. The V end was cut by 4 bases, the J end by 3 bases, with 9 bases between. The CDR3 consists of 14 residues. In nucleotides, the CDR3 is TGTGCCAGCAGTGCACAGGGATACACCGGGGAGCTGTTTTTT. Amino acids: CASSAQGYTGELFF.

The V gene is TRBV4-1, the J gene TRBJ2-1, with 9 bases matching TRBD2. Germline trimming cut 0 bases from V and 4 bases from J; bases unmatched to any gene: 4. Germline V gives CDR1 MGHRA, CDR2 YSYEKL. The CDR3 loop spans 16 amino acids. Written as DNA, the CDR3 is TGCGCCAGCAGCCAAGAGCGGGAGGGAACGTACAATGAGCAGTTCTTC. This gives the protein CASSQEREGTYNEQFF.

The chain is built from TRBV16 and TRBJ2-7; D is perhaps TRBD1 (6 bases). Trimming stripped 2 bases from V and 2 bases from J, with 13 bases between. The CDR3 loop spans 15 amino acids. CDR1 and CDR2 (germline): KGHSY, FQNENV. For the CDR3, the DNA is TGTGCCAGCAGCCAAGGGGGCGCACCCACCTACGAGCAGTACTTC. This codes for CASSQGGAPTYEQYF. Drawing the rest from reference TRBV16 and TRBJ2-7, the complete variable domain is GEEVAQTPKHLVRGEGQKAKLYCAPIKGHSYVFWYQQVLKNEFKFLISFQNENVFDETGMPKERFSAKCLPNSPCSLEIQATKLEDSAVYFCASSQGGAPTYEQYFGPGTRLTVT.

The rearrangement joins TRBV6-6 to TRBJ1-5; unclear D gene. The CDR3 runs 13 residues. Trimming cost V 5 bases and J 7 bases, with 12 bases left between them. Germline CDR1 and CDR2: MNHNY and SVGAGI (reference sequence). CDR3 protein: CASSGLINQPQHF. The CDR3 DNA follows: TGTGCCAGCAGTGGACTGATAAACCAGCCCCAGCATTTT.

The V and J genes are TRBV24-1 and TRBJ1-1, with D hard to call. Trimming removed 2 bases at V and 0 bases at J, with 9 bases between. The germline gives CDR1 KGHDR, CDR2 SFDVKD. The CDR3 covers 15 residues. In DNA, the CDR3 is TGTGCCACCAGTGATTCATACGGTTTGAACACTGAAGCTTTCTTT. Its protein product is CATSDSYGLNTEAFF.

The V and J genes are TRBV9 and TRBJ2-7, with 7 bases that match TRBD2. Germline lookup yields CDR1 SGDLS and CDR2 YYNGEE. The J segment lost 3 bases and the V segment lost 0 bases, leaving 6 bases of the junction unmatched. This CDR3 has 15 residues. In nucleotides, the CDR3 is TGTGCCAGCAGCGTAGGAGGACTAGTTAGCTACGAGCAGTACTTC. This sequence encodes CASSVGGLVSYEQYF.

The rearrangement uses TRBV3-1 (or the pseudogene TRBV3-2) and TRBJ2-7, with D hard to call. Germline lookup yields CDR1 LGHDT and CDR2 YNNKEL (reference sequence). This CDR3 comprises 14 residues. Trimming left V 0 bases short and J 2 bases short, with 8 bases between. CDR3 sequence reads: CASSQEGFTYEQYF. The CDR3, as DNA: TGTGCCAGCAGCCAAGAGGGCTTTACCTACGAGCAGTACTTC.

The chain couples TRBV14 to TRBJ2-7; tentative D call: TRBD2 (5 bases). Germline assignment: CDR1 SGHDN and CDR2 FVKESK. This CDR3 spans 13 amino acids. The germline V and J ends were trimmed by 4 bases and 7 bases, with 14 bases remaining between them. This CDR3 is CASSPLKSGEQYF. The CDR3, as DNA: TGTGCCAGCAGCCCACTTAAATCGGGGGAGCAGTACTTC.

This rearrangement joins TRBV5-4 to TRBJ2-1; 8 bases match TRBD2. Germline lookup yields CDR1 SGHNT and CDR2 YYREEE (reference sequence). The CDR3 is 15 amino acids. Unmatched junction bases numbered 6, after V lost 2 bases and J lost 5 bases. The CDR3 coding sequence is TGTGCCAGCAGCTTCCCCACCGGGGGGGACAATGAGCAGTTCTTC. Amino acids: CASSFPTGGDNEQFF.

This rearrangement joins TRBV28 to TRBJ1-4; no definite D call. Between the trimmed V and J ends, which lost 3 bases and 0 bases, there was a span of 8 bases. From germline, CDR1 is MDHEN and CDR2 SYDVKM. This CDR3 is 15 amino acids long. The CDR3 is CASSLVGATNEKLFF. CDR3 DNA sequence: TGTGCCAGCAGTTTGGTCGGGGCAACTAATGAAAAACTGTTTTTT.

This chain links TRBV2 with TRBJ2-7; D call uncertain. The CDR3 contains 12 residues. The germline V gene has CDR1 SNHLY and CDR2 FYNNEI. Trimming removed 5 bases from V and 1 base from J, with 6 bases in between. The CDR3 spells CASSQQSYEQYF. The DNA for the CDR3 is TGTGCCAGCAGTCAACAGTCCTACGAGCAGTACTTC. The full variable domain, with the rest looked up from reference TRBV2 and TRBJ2-7, is EPEVTQTPSHQVTQMGQEVILRCVPISNHLYFYWYRQILGQKVEFLVSFYNNEISEKSEIFDDQFSVERPDGSNFTLKIRSTKLEDSAMYFCASSQQSYEQYFGPGTRLTVT.